A single T cell receptor (beta chain) is shown here with its context. Antigen unknown. J gave up 0 bases and V 10 bases, and 3 bases lay outside the gene matches. The CDR3 has 13 amino acids. This record belongs to a study of T-cell memory formation after mild COVID-19. Background on the study: Largely, the TCR clusters proved donor specific.

General study results and limits: The CD4+ clones that contracted clustered mainly within CM and EM, and the CD8+ clones concentrated in EMRA. CD4/CD8 balance characterized clones contracting day 15 to 85, and CD4+ skew characterized later expanders.

With constant-segment primers, 5'RACE yielded cDNA libraries of TCR alpha and TCR beta that carried sample barcodes and UMIs. TCRdb redid the calling of the 5' RACE reads with MiXCR, one entry per CDR3 protein. The sample lists 580,000 or so distinct CDR3 sequences, 17% occurring once. This TCR was recovered from an adult woman who had mild COVID-19 (a few samples of this study predate the infection). Cell type and time point are not known. The sequenced sample consisted of PBMCs or a T cell subset sorted from them (not recorded which). The chain combines TRBV12-3 or TRBV12-4 with TRBJ1-2, with TRBD1 matching 9 bases. The CDR3 bases are TGTGCCACCAGACAGGGGGCTAACTATGGCTACACCTTC. Translated: CATRQGANYGYTF.